This T cell receptor beta chain is drawn from a study of control samples from healthy donors and cancer patients. Data came from immunoSEQ multiplex PCR; TCRdb stores just in-frame clones and leaves some out. In the table there are 95,000 to 150,000 clones, around 87% of which are singletons. There are 18 residues in the CDR3. Germline lookup yields CDR1 LNHDA and CDR2 SQIVND (reference sequence). Trimming removed 2 bases from V and 0 bases from J; junction bases left unmatched: 10. The material sequenced was blood. The chain is built from TRBV19 and TRBJ1-5; 7 positions match TRBD1. This TCR was sampled from a man in his sixties in good health. In DNA form, the CDR3 reads TGTGCCAGTAGTATAAGGAGCAGGGGGGGTTTTAGCAATCAGCCCCAGCATTTT. It translates to CASSIRSRGGFSNQPQHF. The full variable domain, rest sourced from reference TRBV19 and TRBJ1-5, is DGGITQSPKYLFRKEGQNVTLSCEQNLNHDAMYWYRQDPGQGLRLIYYSQIVNDFQKGDIAEGYSVSREKKESFPLTVTSAQKNPTAFYLCASSIRSRGGFSNQPQHFGDGTRLSIL.